This T cell receptor beta chain was documented in a study of PD-1 blockade in classical Hodgkin lymphoma. Germline V lookup: CDR1 MNHEY, CDR2 SVGAGI. The CDR3 is 15 amino acids. V dropped 2 bases and J dropped 8 bases, with 15 bases sitting between them. Study-level points and caveats: In CD4+ cells, TCR diversity went up significantly by C4D1, but in CD8+ cells it did not.

The table came from immunoSEQ multiplex PCR; TCRdb's copy has only in-frame clones and leaves some out. The data contain around 19,000 clones, 65% to 80% of them seen just once; the ten biggest clones take up roughly 24%. A note on this clone: No antigen is known for it.

Relapse was seen in all patients after autologous stem cell transplantation, and brentuximab vedotin exposure was variable. The V and J genes are TRBV6-5 and TRBJ1-4, with D perhaps matching TRBD1 (6 bases). The starting material was peripheral blood mononuclear cells (PBMCs), obtained before the second cycle of nivolumab. This TCR came from a human donor with classical Hodgkin lymphoma. For the CDR3, the DNA is TGTGCCAGCAGTTACAAGGGCAGGGGAGGAGAAAAACTGTTTTTT. Amino acid sequence: CASSYKGRGGEKLFF.